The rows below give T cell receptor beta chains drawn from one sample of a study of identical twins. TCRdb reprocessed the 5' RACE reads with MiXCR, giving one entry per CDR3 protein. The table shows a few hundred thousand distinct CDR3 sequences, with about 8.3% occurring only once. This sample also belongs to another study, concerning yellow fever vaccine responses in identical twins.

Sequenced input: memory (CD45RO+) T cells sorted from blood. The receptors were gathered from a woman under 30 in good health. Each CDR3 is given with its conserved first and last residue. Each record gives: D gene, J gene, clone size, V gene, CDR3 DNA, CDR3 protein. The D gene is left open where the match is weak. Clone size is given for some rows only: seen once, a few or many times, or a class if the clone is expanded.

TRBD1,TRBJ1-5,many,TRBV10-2,TGCGCCAGCAGTGGGGACAGGAAGGATCAGCCCCAGCATTTT,CASSGDRKDQPQHF
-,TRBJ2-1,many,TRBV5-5,TGTGCCAGCAGCTTAACCCCATCCGGGACAGCGGGGAATGAGCAGTTCTTC,CASSLTPSGTAGNEQFF
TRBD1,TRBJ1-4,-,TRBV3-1,TGTGCCAGCAGCCAGACAGGGGCAAATGAAAAACTGTTTTTT,CASSQTGANEKLFF
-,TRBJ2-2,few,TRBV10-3,TGTGCCATCAGGTTGAGTCTTTTCCATCCCGGGGAGCTGTTTTTT,CAIRLSLFHPGELFF
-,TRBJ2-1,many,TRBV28,TGTGCCAGCAGTTTAGGTTCGCTAGCCCTGAGCTCCTACAATGAGCAGTTCTTC,CASSLGSLALSSYNEQFF
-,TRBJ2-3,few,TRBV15,TGTGCCACCAGCAGAGATGGCGCTCCCCAGGCAGGAGATACGCAGTATTTT,CATSRDGAPQAGDTQYF
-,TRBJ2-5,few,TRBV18,TGTGCCAGCTCACCCCCGGACCAGTACGCCCAGTACTTC,CASSPPDQYAQYF
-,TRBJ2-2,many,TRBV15,TGTGCCACCAGCAGGACAGGCCCCGGGGAGCTGTTTTTT,CATSRTGPGELFF
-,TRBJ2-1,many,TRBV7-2,TGTGCCAGCAGCTTAGCGGGATTAGTAATGGGTGAGCAGTTCTTC,CASSLAGLVMGEQFF
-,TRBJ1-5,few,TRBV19,TGTGCCAGTAGTGACTTGGGCTTTAGCAATCAGCCCCAGCATTTT,CASSDLGFSNQPQHF
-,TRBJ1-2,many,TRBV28,TGTGCCAGCAGTTTTCCAGGGATCAACTATGGCTACACCTTC,CASSFPGINYGYTF
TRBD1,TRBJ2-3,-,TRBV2,TGTGCCAGCAGGGAACAGGGGGCGCCATTAGATACGCAGTATTTT,CASREQGAPLDTQYF
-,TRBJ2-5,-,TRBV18,TGTGCCAGCTCACCACCGGGGCGAGAGACCCAGTACTTC,CASSPPGRETQYF
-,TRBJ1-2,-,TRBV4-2,TGTGCCAGCAGCCAAGTAACGGACAGAAGCTATGGCTACACCTTC,CASSQVTDRSYGYTF
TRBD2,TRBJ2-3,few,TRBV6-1,TGTGCCAGCTCTGGTCTAGCGGGGGGGATGGGCACAGATACGCAGTATTTT,CASSGLAGGMGTDTQYF
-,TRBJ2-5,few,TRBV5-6,TGTGCCAGCAGCCCATGGGGGGGGCCAGAGACCCAGTACTTC,CASSPWGGPETQYF
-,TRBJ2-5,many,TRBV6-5,TGTGCCAGCAGTTACTCGAGATCGCGAGAGACCCAGTACTTC,CASSYSRSRETQYF
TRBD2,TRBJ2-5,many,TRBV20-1,TGCAGTGCTAGGGGTCGGGGGGGCCAAGAGACCCAGTACTTC,CSARGRGGQETQYF
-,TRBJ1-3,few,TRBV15,TGTGCCACCAGCAGAGAGCGGGACAACTCTGGAAACACCATATATTTT,CATSRERDNSGNTIYF
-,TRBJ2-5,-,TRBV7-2,TGTGCCAGCAGCTTAAACGATCAGACCAGACCGTACTTC,CASSLNDQTRPYF
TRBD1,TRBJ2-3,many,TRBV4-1,TGCGCCAGCAGCCAAGGACAGGGGGAAGATACGCAGTATTTT,CASSQGQGEDTQYF
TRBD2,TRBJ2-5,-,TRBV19,TGTGCCAGTAGTATTGGTAGCGGGGGCCTTAAAGAGACCCAGTACTTC,CASSIGSGGLKETQYF
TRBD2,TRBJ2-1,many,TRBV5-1,TGCGCCAGCAGCCGACAGGGGGGACTAGCGGGAGTTGGGTTTAGCGATGAGCAGTTCTTC,CASSRQGGLAGVGFSDEQFF
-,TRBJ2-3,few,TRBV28,TGTGCCAGCAGTTCGACACAGGCCGGAGTGACAGATACGCAGTATTTT,CASSSTQAGVTDTQYF
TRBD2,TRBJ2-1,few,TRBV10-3,TGTGCCATCAGAGGACTAGATAATGAGCAGTTCTTC,CAIRGLDNEQFF
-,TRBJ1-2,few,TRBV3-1,TGTGCCAGCAGCCCCGGGTTTCGTGGCTACACCTTC,CASSPGFRGYTF
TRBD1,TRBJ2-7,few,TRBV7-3,TGTGCCAGCAGCTTGAGACAGGGGAATTCCTACGAGCAGTACTTC,CASSLRQGNSYEQYF
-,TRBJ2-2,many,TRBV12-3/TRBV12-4,TGTGCCAGCAGTTTAGTTGGGTCCACCGGGGAGCTGTTTTTT,CASSLVGSTGELFF
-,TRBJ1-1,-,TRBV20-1,TGCAGTGCTAGAGAGGGGGAGCGAGAAGCTTTCTTT,CSAREGEREAFF
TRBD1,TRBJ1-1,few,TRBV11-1,TGTGCCAGCAGTCCAACGACAGGGGTCACTGAAGCTTTCTTT,CASSPTTGVTEAFF
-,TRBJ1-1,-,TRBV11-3,TGTGCCAGCAGCTCAGGATTGCATAGCACTGAAGCTTTCTTT,CASSSGLHSTEAFF
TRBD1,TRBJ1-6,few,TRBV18,TGTGCCAGCTCACGTGGACAGGAGAATTCACCCCTCCACTTT,CASSRGQENSPLHF
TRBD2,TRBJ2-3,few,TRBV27,TGTGCCAGCAGTTCACATTCAGCGGGAGGAGCGGGAGATACGCAGTATTTT,CASSSHSAGGAGDTQYF
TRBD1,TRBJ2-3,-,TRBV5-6,TGTGCCAGCAGAGTCGAAGGGGGACAGAGCACAGATACGCAGTATTTT,CASRVEGGQSTDTQYF
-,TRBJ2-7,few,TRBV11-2,TGTGCCAGCAGCTCAAAGGGGTCGCGGGATCGGAGGAACTACTACGAGCAGTACTTC,CASSSKGSRDRRNYYEQYF
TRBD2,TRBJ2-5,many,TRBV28,TGTGCCAGCAGGACAGCGGGGTTCCAAGAGACCCAGTACTTC,CASRTAGFQETQYF
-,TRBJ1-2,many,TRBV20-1,TGCAGTGCACCGGACGGGGATCGCTACACCTTC,CSAPDGDRYTF
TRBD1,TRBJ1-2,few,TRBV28,TGTGCCAGCAGTTCCCGACAGGGGGGGGCCTATGGCTACACCTTC,CASSSRQGGAYGYTF
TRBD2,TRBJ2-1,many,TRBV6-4,TGTGCCAGCAGCCAGCTAGCGGGAGAATACAATGAGCAGTTCTTC,CASSQLAGEYNEQFF
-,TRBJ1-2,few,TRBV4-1,TGCGCCAGCAGCCAAGTGGAGGGGCGCTGGGAGGGCTACACCTTC,CASSQVEGRWEGYTF
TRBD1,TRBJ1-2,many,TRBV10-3,TGTGCCATCAGTGACAGGGGGCATGGCTACACCTTC,CAISDRGHGYTF